Included here is one T cell receptor beta chain sequence, with context. Using a J-beta primer mix together with a sample-barcoded 5' primer, a second PCR was run for about 6 to 12 cycles. A template-switch adaptor that had 12 random nucleotides put a tag on each cDNA molecule. A single record per CDR3 protein comes from TCRdb applying MiXCR to the 5' RACE reads. The sample includes fewer than 800,000 distinct CDR3 sequences, roughly 25% of them seen just once. This sample stems from a study of blood T cells in healthy people across ages. The V gene lost 2 bases and the J gene lost 6 bases, with 8 bases spanning the gap. The CDR3 runs 12 residues. Germline lookup yields CDR1 SQVTM and CDR2 ANQGSEA. These data were also reused for a study on T cells of mothers and their children. That source notes: The authors used all extracted RNA for cDNA synthesis, at about 1.5 ug per 15 ul. Every mother supplied over 10 million TCR beta CDR3 reads and every child about 3 million.

The material sequenced was blood. The receptor was derived from a boy younger than 18 in good health. V is TRBV29-1 and J is TRBJ2-1; D is unclear. Written as DNA, the CDR3 is TGCAGCGTTGAACAGGTGATCAATGAGCAGTTCTTC. It yields the protein CSVEQVINEQFF.